Below, 5 T cell receptor beta chains from the same sample are listed, as sequenced in a study of cytomegalovirus exposure and HLA in healthy donors listed by TCRdb under 2017. Library prep was done by the immunoSEQ multiplex PCR assay. In TCRdb, the immuneACCESS table is reduced to in-frame sequences with V and J assigned. These tables do not hold every clone; where another copy was compared, an unresolved V gene accounts for under half, and the others remain unexplained. The sample table contains about 330,000 clones; only one count was recorded for approximately 86% of them. Of the sample, 1% to 1.5% falls within the top ten clones. The sequenced sample consisted of PBMCs. These receptors all stem from a young woman in good health and CMV-seropositive.

V gene TRBV7-2 combines with J gene TRBJ2-7; D may be TRBD1 (7 bases). Trimming took off 5 bases at V and 6 bases at J, with 20 bases between the two ends. Germline V CDR1 and CDR2: SGHTA, FQGNSA. The CDR3 is 15 residues long. CDR3 region: CASSATGVRGGEQYF. CDR3 coding DNA: TGTGCCAGCAGCGCAACAGGGGTAAGGGGAGGCGAGCAGTACTTC.

V gene TRBV10-2 combines with J gene TRBJ2-7; no clear D. This CDR3 spans 12 amino acids. Trimming left V 4 bases short and J 3 bases short, with 7 bases between. CDR1 and CDR2 (germline): WSHSY, SAAADI. The CDR3 sequence is CASSGMGYEQYF. As DNA, the CDR3 is TGCGCCAGCAGTGGCATGGGCTACGAGCAGTACTTC.

V usage is TRBV13 and J usage is TRBJ2-2, with D possibly matching TRBD2 (5 bases). The germline V gene encodes CDR1 PRHDT and CDR2 FYEKMQ (reference sequence). CDR3 length equals 16 residues. Trimming cost V 5 bases and J 6 bases, with 19 bases left between them. CDR3 sequence: CASSPSGRSVAGELFF. For the CDR3, the DNA is TGTGCCAGCAGCCCCAGCGGTAGGTCGGTGGCCGGGGAGCTGTTTTTT.

The chain links TRBV12-1 to TRBJ1-2. TRBV12-1 is a documented pseudogene. CDR3 size: 11 residues. CDR3 DNA: TGTGCCAGCAGCCCTGACTATGGCTACACCTTC. Translated: CASSPDYGYTF.

The rearrangement joins TRBV9 to TRBJ1-1; D is perhaps TRBD1 (6 bases). Trimming took 4 bases from V and 5 from J, leaving 18 bases between them. Germline values: CDR1 SGDLS, CDR2 YYNGEE. The CDR3 is made up of 15 amino acids. CDR3 coding DNA: TGTGCCAGCAGCCCGATTACGGGGGGCTGGACTGAAGCTTTCTTT. It translates to CASSPITGGWTEAFF.